The 14 T cell receptor beta chains in this list originate from one sample, sequenced in a study of blood T cell repertoires in COVID-19 (dated by TCRdb to about 2020). Library preparation employed the immunoSEQ multiplex PCR assay. The source is immuneACCESS, and TCRdb retained only in-frame sequences with V and J called. Part of the clones is not carried over; for the studies checked, unresolved V genes explain less than half of this, and the remainder is unexplained. For this sample there are tens of thousands of clones; roughly 89% appear just once. Around 29% of the sample belongs to the ten largest clones. Specimen: peripheral blood. Receptor source: an older woman with active COVID-19.

The genes are TRBV27 and TRBJ1-1; 9 positions agree with TRBD1. CDR3 length: 15 amino acids. Per the germline V gene, CDR1 is MNHEY and CDR2 is SMNVEV (reference sequence). The junction had 5 bases not matched to a gene; V was cut back by 6 bases and J by 0 bases. CDR3 sequence reads: CASRGQGTLNTEAFF. CDR3 nucleotide sequence: TGTGCCAGCAGAGGACAGGGGACCCTGAACACTGAAGCTTTCTTT.

The chain is built from TRBV19 and TRBJ2-7; 9 bases align to TRBD1. J lost 3 bases, V lost 10 bases, and 19 bases had no gene match. This CDR3 is 17 amino acids long. From germline, CDR1 is LNHDA and CDR2 SQIVND (reference sequence). CDR3 nucleotides: TGTGCCACTAAAGGGACAGGGTGGGCCGGGACTCACTACGAGCAGTACTTC. It specifies CATKGTGWAGTHYEQYF.

V usage is TRBV3-1 (or the pseudogene TRBV3-2) and J usage is TRBJ2-3; D is uncertain. CDR1 and CDR2 from the germline V gene are LGHDT and YNNKEL (reference sequence). This CDR3 has 13 residues. Trimming took off 6 bases at V and 0 bases at J, with 7 bases between the two ends. The CDR3 DNA sequence: TGTGCCAGCAGGCCAACTAGCACAGATACGCAGTATTTT. The encoded protein is CASRPTSTDTQYF.

V gene TRBV12-3 or TRBV12-4 combines with J gene TRBJ1-5; 9 bases match TRBD1. V lost 6 bases and J lost 9; bases outside the gene matches: 6. CDR3 size: 13 residues. The CDR3 nucleotides read TGTGCCAGCAGATGGGGACAGGGTCGGCCCCAGCATTTT. Protein: CASRWGQGRPQHF.

The chain carries TRBV7-2 and TRBJ2-7; TRBD2 matches at 7 bases. V dropped 3 bases and J dropped 7; count of bases not matched to a gene: 12. Germline V lookup: CDR1 SGHTA, CDR2 FQGNSA. This CDR3 has 15 amino acids. CDR3 sequence: CASSLVGGRLGEQYF. CDR3 nucleotides: TGTGCCAGCAGCTTGGTGGGGGGGAGGTTAGGGGAGCAGTACTTC.

Concerning this clone: The CDR3 carries no conserved terminal phenylalanine or tryptophan, so it likely arises from a read error. Because the CDR3's place on the DNA is in doubt, the DNA is left out and the CDR3 is given as listed by TCRdb. The rearrangement links TRBV5-4 to TRBJ2-3; no DNA check was done on the table's D call, TRBD2. The CDR3 contains 14 residues when both ends are counted. Germline CDR1 is SGHNT and CDR2 is YYREEE (reference sequence). CDR3 amino acids: CASSWGLAGGLKGG.

The chain combines TRBV7-2 with TRBJ1-5; D remains unclear. The CDR3 contains 15 residues. Germline V gene sequence: CDR1 SGHTA, CDR2 FQGNSA. The V and J ends lost 1 base and 2 bases respectively, with 9 bases between them. CDR3 region: CASSLEVRGNQPQHF. The CDR3, as DNA: TGTGCCAGCAGCTTAGAAGTGCGGGGCAATCAGCCCCAGCATTTT.

The chain carries TRBV5-6 and TRBJ2-7, with 10 bases lining up with TRBD2. The germline gives CDR1 SGHDT, CDR2 YYEEEE. J gave up 1 base and V 3 bases, and 10 bases lay outside the gene matches. The CDR3 loop spans 17 amino acids. The DNA of the CDR3 is TGTGCCAGCAGCTCACGGACTAGCGGCAGCCCATCCTACGAGCAGTACTTC. Translation gives CASSSRTSGSPSYEQYF.

The chain couples TRBV28 to TRBJ2-3; the match to TRBD2 covers 9 bases. Germline trimming cut 1 base from V and 1 base from J; bases unmatched to any gene: 9. This CDR3 comprises 18 residues. Looked up from germline, CDR1 is MDHEN and CDR2 is SYDVKM. The CDR3 nucleotides read TGTGCCAGCAGTTTATCTAGCGGGGCCCTTTGGGGCACAGATACGCAGTATTTT. This codes for CASSLSSGALWGTDTQYF.

The rearrangement joins TRBV27 to TRBJ1-2, with unresolved D. The V end was cut by 4 bases, the J end by 0 bases, with 15 bases between. The germline CDR1 and CDR2 sequences are MNHEY and SMNVEV (reference sequence). The length of the CDR3 is 16 residues. The CDR3 DNA reads as TGTGCCAGCAGTTCACGCGGAGGGCGGACTAACTATGGCTACACCTTC. Its translation: CASSSRGGRTNYGYTF.

V gene TRBV9 combines with J gene TRBJ2-1; TRBD2 aligns across 8 bases. The CDR3 contains 18 residues. The J segment lost 5 bases and the V segment lost 0 bases, leaving 13 bases of the junction unmatched. The germline gives CDR1 SGDLS, CDR2 YYNGEE. CDR3 coding DNA: TGTGCCAGCAGCGTAGCCCCCCGGTCCCAGCGGGGGAACAATGAGCAGTTCTTC. This sequence encodes CASSVAPRSQRGNNEQFF.

The sample holds a few counts of this clone. The chain uses TRBV19 and TRBJ1-2, with a possible D match to TRBD1 (5 bases). The germline V gene encodes CDR1 LNHDA and CDR2 SQIVND (reference sequence). The CDR3 is made up of 15 amino acids. V lost 7 bases to trimming and J lost 3 bases, with 18 bases between them. The CDR3 sequence is CASTLNRLGDYGYTF. The CDR3 nucleotides are TGTGCCAGTACCCTAAACCGCCTAGGGGACTATGGCTACACCTTC.

CDR3 region: CASSFQGRGSYNEQFF. The CDR3 region has the DNA TGTGCCAGCAGTTTCCAGGGCAGAGGCTCCTACAATGAGCAGTTCTTC. The rearrangement uses TRBV28 and TRBJ2-1; the D gene is possibly TRBD1 (5 bases). V was cut by 3 bases and J by 0 bases, with 12 bases left in between. The CDR3 spans 16 residues. Germline CDR1 MDHEN, CDR2 SYDVKM.

The chain carries TRBV6-1 and TRBJ1-2, with D maybe TRBD1 (6 bases). Trimming cost V 1 base and J 4 bases, with 19 bases left between them. Per the germline V gene, CDR1 is MNHNS and CDR2 is SASEGT. This CDR3 spans 17 amino acids. CDR3 in amino acids: CASSEGPYYREVYGYTF. In DNA, the CDR3 is TGTGCCAGCAGTGAAGGTCCCTACTACAGGGAAGTCTATGGCTACACCTTC.